This T cell receptor (beta chain) was observed in a study of regulatory T cells in long-lasting Graves disease. CDR3 regions were amplified by Arm-PCR using iRepertoire HTBI primers to build TCR beta libraries. Each CDR3 protein gets one entry after TCRdb re-called the multiplex PCR reads with MiXCR. Here the sample spans approximately 540,000 distinct CDR3 sequences, about 12% being singletons. General study findings and limits: Sharing of public clonotypes was greater in persistent patients (2,741) than in new patients (about 970). Persistent disease was characterized by preferential usage of TRBV28, TRBJ1-2 and TRBJ2-5.

Regarding time point: newly diagnosed GD, antithyroid drugs for less than 3 months. PBMC-derived RNA was used for the TCR library. Investigators report Graves' disease was diagnosed under American Thyroid Association guidelines. Germline CDR1 and CDR2: SGHDT and YYEEEE. The V and J ends lost 3 bases and 2 bases, in that order; junction bases with no gene match: 8. CDR3 size: 16 residues. Concerning this clonotype itself: Its antigen remains unknown.

In addition, the sample was reused for a study of T cells in Graves' hyperthyroidism and ophthalmopathy. Turning to that study: Ophthalmopathy, as predicted by the model, came a median 6.5 months after the prediction.

This sequence was found in a woman aged 30 to 39 with Graves disease. The chain has TRBV5-6 and TRBJ2-3; 8 bases align to TRBD2. Material: peripheral blood mononuclear cells (PBMCs), obtained at new diagnosis, from a patient treated with antithyroid drugs. The CDR3 DNA follows: TGTGCCAGCAGCTCGACTAGCGTTACTCTCACAGATACGCAGTATTTT. Translated: CASSSTSVTLTDTQYF.